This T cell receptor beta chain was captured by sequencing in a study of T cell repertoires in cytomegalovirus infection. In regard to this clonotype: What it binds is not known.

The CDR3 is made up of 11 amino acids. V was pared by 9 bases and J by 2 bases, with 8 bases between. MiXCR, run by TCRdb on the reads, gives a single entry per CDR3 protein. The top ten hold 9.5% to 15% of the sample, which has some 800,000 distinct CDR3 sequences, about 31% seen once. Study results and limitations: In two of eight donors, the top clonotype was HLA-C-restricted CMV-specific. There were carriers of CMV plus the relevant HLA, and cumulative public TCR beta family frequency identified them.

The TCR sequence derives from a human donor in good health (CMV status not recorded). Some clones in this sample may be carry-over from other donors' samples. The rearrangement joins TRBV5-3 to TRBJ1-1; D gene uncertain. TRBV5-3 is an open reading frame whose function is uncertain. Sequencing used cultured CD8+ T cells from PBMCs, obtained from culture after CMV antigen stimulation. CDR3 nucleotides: TGTGCCACCAATCTCAACACTGAAGCTTTCTTT. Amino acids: CATNLNTEAFF.